The rows below give T cell receptor beta chains drawn from one sample of a study of T cells in Graves' hyperthyroidism and ophthalmopathy. Via MiXCR, TCRdb re-called the multiplex PCR reads, giving one row per CDR3 protein. The table records approximately 400,000 distinct CDR3 sequences, about 18% of them present only once. What was sequenced was blood. The receptors shown here come from a woman aged 18-29 years with Graves' hyperthyroidism. Both conserved end residues are trimmed from each CDR3. Where a row states a size, it is once, few, many or the class of an expanded clone; other rows omit it.

abundance	v_gene	j_gene	len	CDR3aa
-	TRBV28	TRBJ1-5	13	ASSLYGGGNQPQH
many	TRBV4-1	TRBJ1-2	11	ASSQVGRYGYT
-	TRBV10-1	TRBJ1-1	11	ASSEGAVAEAF
few	TRBV29-1	TRBJ2-5	12	SVGSGGLKETQY
-	TRBV7-8	TRBJ2-2	13	ASSSPPGTTGELF
many	TRBV2	TRBJ1-2	12	ASSVGQGVGGYT
many	TRBV2	TRBJ2-4	13	ASSERASLKNIQY
many	TRBV11-2	TRBJ2-2	13	ASSSGQAPTEELF
medium-sized	TRBV20-1	TRBJ1-2	10	SARDNNYGYT
many	TRBV11-2	TRBJ2-7	11	ASQDLGNYEQY
many	TRBV20-1	TRBJ2-2	13	RAVAGGRNTGELF
-	TRBV6-5	TRBJ1-1	12	ASSHRGEATEAF
many	TRBV6-2/TRBV6-3	TRBJ2-7	14	ASSFPSTGGAYEQY
many	TRBV10-3	TRBJ2-7	10	AISRTDYEQY